A selection of T cell receptor beta chains follows, all from one sample in a study of blood T cell repertoires in COVID-19. Method: immunoSEQ multiplex PCR; TCRdb's copy keeps in-frame clones and lacks some. The sample has roughly 32,000 clones; 77% are singletons. Sequencing was done on a sample of peripheral blood. Receptor source: a human donor in a cohort sampled during active COVID-19. The conserved cysteine and the conserved F or W are not part of the CDR3 here.

j_call v_call cdr3_aa
TRBJ1-4 TRBV4-2 ASSQDSGLGEKLF
TRBJ2-2 TRBV7-2 ASSLVVSGTGELF
TRBJ2-7 TRBV9 ASSVGLAGSSYEQY
TRBJ1-4 TRBV9 ASSTPGTGLPTNEKLF
TRBJ2-7 TRBV4-3 ASSQEPFASYEQY
TRBJ2-7 TRBV6-1 ASSEAVIAGVYEQY
TRBJ2-1 TRBV19 ASSNSGSSYNEQF
TRBJ2-2 TRBV7-8 ASSSGWGANTGELF
TRBJ2-5 TRBV9 ASSVGPRVETQY
TRBJ2-7 TRBV2 ASSEWGGGGDYEQY
TRBJ1-1 TRBV7-6 ASSSEIGGVEAF
TRBJ2-7 TRBV6-4 ASSVLLAVSYEQY
TRBJ1-2 TRBV11-3 ASSLAEGNGTGGRDYT
TRBJ2-3 TRBV5-4 ASSTRTSGGSDTQY
TRBJ2-1 TRBV6-2/TRBV6-3 ASSYPEIPQF
TRBJ2-7 TRBV19 ASSMAGLEQY
TRBJ2-1 TRBV6-2/TRBV6-3 ASSPYPGSLNEQF
TRBJ1-2 TRBV30 AWSTHAAGGYT
TRBJ2-7 TRBV11-1 ASSLAGTSGTSSYEQY
TRBJ2-2 TRBV7-8 ASSLVLAGGTGELF